The text below deals with one T cell receptor beta chain. Its antigen remains unknown. The data are from a study of Ad26.COV2.S vaccination and SARS-CoV-2 variants. Profiled with immunoSEQ multiplex PCR; TCRdb holds only in-frame clones, not every one. The sample holds around 370,000 clones, about 90% seen once. Findings of the study overall: Compared with placebo recipients, vaccine recipients had higher spike-specific TCR breadth. Quantification of TCR breadth and depth may have yielded underestimates of total T cell responses. Vaccinees and placebo recipients showed similar non-spike TCR breadth. Post-vaccination spike-specific CD8+ and CD4+ T cell responses reportedly had substantial breadth.

Trimming shortened V by 10 bases and J by 8 bases, and 26 bases separated the two germline ends. Germline-derived CDR1 and CDR2 are LNHDA and SQIVND (reference sequence). There are 15 residues in the CDR3. The input for sequencing was peripheral blood, taken after recovery from COVID-19. This receptor was obtained from a human donor who had recovered from COVID-19. The chain carries TRBV19 and TRBJ1-2; tentatively, D is TRBD1 (5 bases). CDR3 region: CATTSGRPGPEGYTF. The CDR3 DNA is TGTGCCACCACATCGGGACGTCCTGGACCTGAGGGCTACACCTTC.